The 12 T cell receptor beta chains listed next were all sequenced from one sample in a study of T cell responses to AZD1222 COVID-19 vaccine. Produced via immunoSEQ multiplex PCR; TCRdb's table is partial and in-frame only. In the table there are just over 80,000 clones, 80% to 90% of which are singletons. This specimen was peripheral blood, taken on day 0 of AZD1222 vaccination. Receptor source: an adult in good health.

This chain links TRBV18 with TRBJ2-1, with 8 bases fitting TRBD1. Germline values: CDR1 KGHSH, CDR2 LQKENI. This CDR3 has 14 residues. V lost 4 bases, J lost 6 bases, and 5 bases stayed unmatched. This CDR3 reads CASSLSTGANEQFF. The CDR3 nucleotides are TGTGCCAGCTCACTCTCGACAGGGGCCAATGAGCAGTTCTTC.

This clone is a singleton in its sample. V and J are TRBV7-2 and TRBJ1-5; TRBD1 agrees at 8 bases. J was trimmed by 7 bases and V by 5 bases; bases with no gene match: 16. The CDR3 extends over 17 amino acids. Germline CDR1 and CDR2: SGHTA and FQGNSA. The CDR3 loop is CASSPRTGNIKGQPQHF. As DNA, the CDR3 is TGTGCCAGCAGCCCGCGGACAGGGAACATCAAGGGGCAGCCCCAGCATTTT.

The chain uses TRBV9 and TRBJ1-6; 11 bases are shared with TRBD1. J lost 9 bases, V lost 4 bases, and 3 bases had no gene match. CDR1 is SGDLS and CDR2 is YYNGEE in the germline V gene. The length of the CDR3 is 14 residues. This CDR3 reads CASSPGQGASPLHF. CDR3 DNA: TGTGCCAGCAGCCCAGGACAGGGGGCTTCACCCCTCCACTTT.

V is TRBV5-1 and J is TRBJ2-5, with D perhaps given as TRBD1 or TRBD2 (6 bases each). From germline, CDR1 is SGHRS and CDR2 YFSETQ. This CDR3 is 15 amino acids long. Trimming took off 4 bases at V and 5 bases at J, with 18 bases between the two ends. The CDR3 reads CASSNLWGARETQYF. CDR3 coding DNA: TGCGCCAGCAGCAATCTATGGGGGGCTAGGGAGACCCAGTACTTC.

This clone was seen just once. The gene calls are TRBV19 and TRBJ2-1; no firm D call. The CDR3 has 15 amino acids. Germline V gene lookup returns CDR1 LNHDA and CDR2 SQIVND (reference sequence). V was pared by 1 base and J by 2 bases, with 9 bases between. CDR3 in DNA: TGTGCCAGTAGTATAGTGCCCCAACCCTACAATGAGCAGTTCTTC. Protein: CASSIVPQPYNEQFF.

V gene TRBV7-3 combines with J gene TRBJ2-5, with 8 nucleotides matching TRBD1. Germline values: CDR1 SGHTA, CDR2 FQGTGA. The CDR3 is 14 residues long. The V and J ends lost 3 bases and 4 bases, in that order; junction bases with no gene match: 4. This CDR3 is CASSFQGARETQYF. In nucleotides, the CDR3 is TGTGCCAGCAGCTTCCAGGGGGCGCGAGAGACCCAGTACTTC.

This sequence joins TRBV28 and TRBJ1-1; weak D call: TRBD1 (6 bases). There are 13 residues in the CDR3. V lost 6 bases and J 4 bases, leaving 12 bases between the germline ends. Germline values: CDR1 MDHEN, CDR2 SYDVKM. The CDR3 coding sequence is TGTGCCAGCAGGTTTCCGGGGGCCACTGAAGCTTTCTTT. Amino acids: CASRFPGATEAFF.

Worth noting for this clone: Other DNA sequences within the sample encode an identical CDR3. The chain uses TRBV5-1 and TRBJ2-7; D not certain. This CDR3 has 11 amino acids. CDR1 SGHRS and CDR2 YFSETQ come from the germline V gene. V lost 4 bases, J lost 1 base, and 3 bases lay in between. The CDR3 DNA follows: TGCGCCAGCAGCCCGTCCTACGAGCAGTACTTC. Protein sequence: CASSPSYEQYF.

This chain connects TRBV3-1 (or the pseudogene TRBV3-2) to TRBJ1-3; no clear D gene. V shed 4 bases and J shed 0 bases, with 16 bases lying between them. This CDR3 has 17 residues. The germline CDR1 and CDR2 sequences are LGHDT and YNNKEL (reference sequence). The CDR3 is CASSPTLLGFSGNTIYF. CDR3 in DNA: TGTGCCAGCAGCCCAACTCTCCTGGGTTTCTCTGGAAACACCATATATTTT.

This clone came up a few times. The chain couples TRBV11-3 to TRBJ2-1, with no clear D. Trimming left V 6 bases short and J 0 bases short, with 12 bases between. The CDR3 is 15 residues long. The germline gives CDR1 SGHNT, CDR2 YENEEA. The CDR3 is CASSRRTDSYNEQFF. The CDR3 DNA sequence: TGTGCCAGCAGTAGAAGGACGGACTCCTACAATGAGCAGTTCTTC.

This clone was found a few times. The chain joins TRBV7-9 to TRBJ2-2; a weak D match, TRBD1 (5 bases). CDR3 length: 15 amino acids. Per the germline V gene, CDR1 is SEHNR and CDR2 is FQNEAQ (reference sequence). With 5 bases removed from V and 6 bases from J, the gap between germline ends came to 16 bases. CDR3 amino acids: CASSQVDKSPGELFF. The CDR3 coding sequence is TGTGCCAGCAGCCAGGTGGACAAAAGCCCCGGGGAGCTGTTTTTT.

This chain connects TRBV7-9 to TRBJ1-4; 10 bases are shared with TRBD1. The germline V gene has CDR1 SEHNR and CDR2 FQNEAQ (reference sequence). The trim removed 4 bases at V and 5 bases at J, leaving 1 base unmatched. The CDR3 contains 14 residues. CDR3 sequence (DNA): TGTGCCAGCAGCTCGGGACAGGGGAATGAAAAACTGTTTTTT. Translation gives CASSSGQGNEKLFF.